Shown below are 6 T cell receptor beta chains from a single sample sequenced in a study of T cells in Graves' hyperthyroidism and ophthalmopathy. The source material, RNA transcripts, was used to amplify TCR beta CDR3 regions. TCR CDR3 underwent first-round RT-PCR with the HTBI primer set. TCRdb reprocessed the multiplex PCR reads via MiXCR and lists one record per CDR3 protein. The sample contains 550,000 to 800,000 distinct CDR3 sequences, around 16% of which appear only once. Specimen: blood. The receptors derive from a man in his fifties or sixties with Graves' hyperthyroidism.

V gene TRBV24-1 combines with J gene TRBJ1-1; TRBD1 might be the D (5 bases). The ends were cut back, 7 bases at V and 4 bases at J, with 12 bases in the middle. The CDR3 sequence is 13 residues long. CDR1 is KGHDR, CDR2 SFDVKD, per germline. The CDR3 sequence: CATREQAFTEAFF. The CDR3 coding sequence is TGTGCCACCAGGGAACAGGCATTCACTGAAGCTTTCTTT.

This clonotype was found many times. The V call is TRBV28, the J call TRBJ2-7; D not resolved. The V gene lost 2 bases and the J gene lost 7 bases, with 15 bases spanning the gap. CDR3 size: 14 residues. Germline V CDR1 and CDR2: MDHEN, SYDVKM. The CDR3 DNA is TGTGCCAGCAGTTTAGACCCCGCGACAACTGAGCAGTACTTC. The encoded protein is CASSLDPATTEQYF.

This clonotype was found a few times. J is TRBJ2-2 and V is TRBV5-4; D gene unclear. The CDR3 has 14 amino acids. Germline lookup yields CDR1 SGHNT and CDR2 YYREEE (reference sequence). V was cut by 2 bases and J by 1 base, with 6 bases left in between. Here the CDR3 reads CASSFDQNTGELFF. CDR3 coding DNA: TGTGCCAGCAGCTTCGACCAGAACACCGGGGAGCTGTTTTTT.

This clonotype was seen more than once but under ten times. V is TRBV20-1 and J is TRBJ2-1; D may be TRBD1 (6 bases). V shed 3 bases and J shed 6 bases, with 18 bases lying between them. Germline V lookup: CDR1 DFQATT, CDR2 SNEGSKA (reference sequence). The CDR3 loop spans 15 amino acids. CDR3 loop: CSASTRNRVGNEQFF. As DNA, the CDR3 is TGCAGTGCTAGTACCAGGAACAGGGTAGGCAATGAGCAGTTCTTC.

There are many counts of this clonotype. J is TRBJ2-3 and V is TRBV6-2 or TRBV6-3, with a weak D call TRBD1 (6 bases). Germline V gives CDR1 MNHEY, CDR2 SVGEGT. The CDR3 is 15 amino acids. V was cut by 6 bases and J by 1 base, with 14 bases left in between. CDR3 residues: CASSQQGFGTDTQYF. CDR3 sequence (DNA): TGTGCCAGCAGCCAACAGGGATTCGGCACAGATACGCAGTATTTT.

In this sample, this clonotype turned up many times. V and J are TRBV2 and TRBJ2-1; the D gene is possibly TRBD2 (5 bases). This CDR3 is 15 amino acids long. With 8 bases removed from V and 1 base from J, the gap between germline ends came to 15 bases. Germline-derived CDR1 and CDR2 are SNHLY and FYNNEI. The CDR3 region is CASGLETTSYNEQFF. The DNA of the CDR3 is TGTGCCAGCGGGTTGGAGACTACGTCCTACAATGAGCAGTTCTTC.